This T cell receptor (beta chain) appears in the sequencing data of a study of cytomegalovirus exposure and HLA in healthy donors (dated by TCRdb to about 2017). Notes on the research overall: An earlier analysis of 587 of the donors reported 276 Gb of sequence data and 95 million to 130 million unique TCR beta sequences obtained from around 180 million T cells. About 280 gigabases of sequencing data and around 85 million unique TCR sequences made up an early release that covered some 640 HLA-typed donors. The genetic ancestry cluster associated with self-reported Caucasian donors included over 80% of the 350 to 500 genotyped donors. The study aimed to test whether signatures of past pathogen exposure could be identified by cataloging public T cell receptors. The T cell repertoires of several hundred subjects were profiled by immunosequencing and related to cytomegalovirus serostatus. Along with the approximately 620-subject first cohort, a separate validation cohort of over a hundred different subjects was used. To predict cytomegalovirus infection status, the study combined high-throughput TCR immunosequencing, statistical association of individual TCRs with disease status, and machine learning. A later analysis re-analyzed previously published TCR beta repertoires from 666 donors and added high-resolution HLA genotyping to study TCR occurrence patterns. In the later analysis, no new phenotypic data were used to find candidate immune exposures; instead, reliance was placed on TCR beta sequences and their occurrence across donors. An earlier analysis of about 600 of the donors used high-throughput TCR beta sequencing to judge whether each TCR beta V gene segment behaved as functional or pseudogenic. Donor age, sex, ethnicity and CMV serostatus were compiled together with the repertoire data. A later genetic analysis took genome-wide SNP genotypes for about 65% of the 666 donors and used that subset as a discovery cohort. Every discovery cohort repertoire had been produced on one sequencing platform. HLA typing included class I and class II loci at four-digit resolution. The number of typed donors differed by locus: about 620-640 for A, B, C, DRB1 and DQB1; approximately 540 for DQA1; about 600 for DPA1; and some 450 for DPB1. Because of strong linkage in the cohort, five DR-DQ haplotypes were treated as single units for association and clustering. On average, around 200,000 unique TCR beta nucleotide sequences were sequenced per donor among 398 genotyped donors of the cohort, with around 19% of those sequences being non-productive. Summary of the overall study and its limitations: Compared with the 666-donor mean, donors in an Asian-associated ancestry cluster had fewer N-insertions in productive TCRs, according to a later genetic analysis. A later analysis reported that several top co-occurrence clusters appeared linked to parvovirus B19, influenza, CMV and Epstein-Barr virus. A further reported finding was that TCR beta sequences accurately predicted the HLA-A and HLA-B alleles for most subjects in the first cohort. The cohort was sequenced for TCR beta chains only, and without alpha or paired-chain data the features that could be detected were limited. In a later analysis, TCR association rates were found to vary across HLA loci, with the most associated TCRs seen for DRB1 alleles and the fewest for HLA-C alleles. In an earlier analysis of about 540 of the donors, most TCR beta V segments were observed in productive rearrangements about 90% or about 30% of the time, broadly matching IMGT annotations. A later analysis found that HLA-associated TCR beta chains were more clonally expanded and had lower generation probabilities than equally common non-associated chains. Roughly uniform sequencing depth across donors was assumed in presence/absence analyses, although this assumption may not hold. The earlier analysis of 587 of the donors excluded fewer than 20 rarely observed V segments, including chromosome 9 orphons, because counts were too low. Because some donors lacked HLA typing at each locus, the association tests relied only on the typed subset. A cluster of highly shared sequence variants was judged likely to represent a technical artifact of the sequencing pipeline. Correlated functional status among segregating V segments might reflect linkage disequilibrium, but an unknown experimental factor could not be ruled out. The classifier was reported to diagnose cytomegalovirus status with high specificity and sensitivity in both the original and validation cohorts. The authors suggested that the approach could potentially be extended to other disease states and immunological phenotypes. The study gave a list of about 170 TCR beta chains associated with cytomegalovirus. Strong co-occurrence of HLA alleles, especially DR and DQ, made assigning TCR associations to individual alleles difficult. At a false discovery rate of 0.05, a later analysis linked some 17,000 TCR beta sequences to specific HLA alleles. V-gene and J-gene trimming of TCR beta chains was associated with a missense DCLRE1C variant in a later genetic analysis, and the association was replicated in an independent cohort. Most TCR sequences were seen in very few donors, while some public TCRs were found in many individuals. In vitro tests confirmed that a few of the cytomegalovirus-associated TCR beta chains recognize cytomegalovirus antigens. Some IMGT-functional V segments, including TRBV6-2 and TRBV6-3, could not be distinguished by the 87-base-pair reads and were therefore excluded. Immune exposure information for the cohort was limited to CMV serostatus. A later analysis found that most CMV-associated TCR beta chains appeared HLA-restricted, with HLA associations seemingly driven largely by CMV exposure.

The CDR3 runs 18 amino acids, cysteine and phenylalanine included. Only the CDR3 DNA stays, 54 bases, in frame from base 1. The germline V gene sets CDR1 to SGHAT and CDR2 to FQNNGV. Trimming at the junction amounts to 6 bases on V and 3 bases on J, and the germline ends lie 27 bases apart. About this clone: It lacks a known antigen. No clone much larger than this one lies a single base away; base qualities are absent.

The receptor library was made with the immunoSEQ multiplex PCR assay. The multiplex PCR relied on a mix of 60 forward primers for TCR Vbeta segments and 13 reverse primers for TCR Jbeta segments. The CDR3 region of rearranged TCR beta genes was amplified from genomic DNA with a multiplex PCR assay. The amplified TCR beta libraries were sequenced on the Illumina HiSeq System as 87-base-pair reads. In the paper's pipeline: A later analysis tallied around 80 million unique TCR beta chains across the 550 to 850 repertoires, and some 10 million of those chains were shared by two or more donors. Raw reads were error-corrected and collapsed into unique sequences by a nearest-neighbor algorithm in which closely related sequences were merged to remove PCR and sequencing errors. To assign V, D and J gene segments, CDR3 sequences were aligned to IMGT reference sequences. For a sequence to be retained, a match of at least six nucleotides to both a V gene segment and a J gene segment was required. Rearrangements were called productive when the CDR3 lacked stop codons and stayed in frame with V and J; all others were non-productive. CDR3 was defined by IMGT convention, running from the second conserved V-encoded cysteine to the conserved J-encoded phenylalanine. The earlier analysis of roughly 590 of the donors excluded sequences that lacked an unambiguous match to a single V gene segment. An earlier analysis of a few hundred of the donors called V segments functional above 56.7% productive rearrangements and segregating when the between-donor standard deviation exceeded 5%. A statistical classification framework was built for diagnosing cytomegalovirus status from the catalog of TCR beta chain sequences. In a later analysis, TCR nucleotide sequences were compared against IMGT/GENE-DB human TR gene sequences so that V and J genes could be assigned. In a later analysis, CDR3 sequences and most-parsimonious VDJ recombination scenarios were assigned using the TCRdist pipeline. In a later analysis, every TCR beta chain was defined by the combination of its CDR3 amino acid sequence and its V-gene family, and reads without a unique V-gene family were dropped. As a way to deal with suspected cross-contamination and a sequencing artifact, a later analysis dropped roughly 600 nucleotide sequences that were highly shared and had low generation probability. For each public chain, a later analysis derived a clonal expansion index from normalized ranks of inferred template counts within each repertoire. In a later analysis, generation probabilities were computed with a VDJ recombination model fitted to out-of-frame rearrangements, and the resulting probabilities were checked against IGoR. In a later analysis, TCR-TCR, TCR-HLA and TCR-CMV co-occurrence was scored with hypergeometric tests, and a repertoire-size bias correction was applied to TCR pairs. False discovery rates were estimated in a later analysis by permuting HLA or CMV assignments 20 times. In a later analysis, co-occurring TCRs were grouped using DBSCAN, and TCRdist sequence similarity was added for clustering within HLA-allele-positive subsets. Repertoires with fewer than 30,000 or more than 120,000 public chains were left out of co-occurrence clustering, as were a handful of repertoires with anomalous nucleotide sharing. TCRdb stores this immuneACCESS table with in-frame sequences only. Part of the clones is absent; in the studies checked, under half of the shortfall reflects unresolved V genes, and no reason is known for the rest. For V, J and clone size, that table is used; D and trimming come from the DNA. This sample is represented by around 95,000 clones; approximately 72% of them were singletons. The top ten hold over 9% of the sample.

The cohort consisted of 666 healthy bone marrow donors. Cohort members were all nominally healthy when sampled, although unrecorded immune exposures were likely present. The donor was CMV seropositive and was included in the group of approximately 310 seropositive cohort members. A peripheral blood sample was provided by each donor, and peripheral blood mononuclear cells were used for TCR beta sequencing. The Qiagen DNeasy Blood Extraction Kit was used to extract genomic DNA from the blood cell samples. Material for sequencing was PBMCs. The clonotype comes from a man under 40 in good health and CMV-seropositive. The chain is made from TRBV11-2 and TRBJ2-7, and perhaps TRBD1 as D gene, on 5 matching bases. The nucleotide sequence reads as follows: TGTGCCAGCAGACAGACGTCCAAGGTGGCAGGGTCGAGCTACGAGCAGTACTTC. This translates into CASRQTSKVAGSSYEQYF.